This record covers a single TCR beta chain. With 60 Vbeta and 13 Jbeta primers, the PCR was carried out. This table comes from immunoSEQ multiplex PCR, and its TCRdb copy is limited to in-frame clones, with some not included. The data contain around 140,000 clones, 75% to 85% of them singletons. These data come from a study of cytomegalovirus exposure and HLA in healthy donors. The CDR3 sequence is 14 residues long. The V end was cut by 2 bases, the J end by 8 bases, with 12 bases between. The chain has TRBV23-1 and TRBJ2-2; no reliable D call. TRBV23-1 is designated an ORF whose function remains uncertain. The sequenced sample consisted of PBMCs. The sequence came from a male donor in good health and CMV-seronegative. CDR3 in DNA: TGCGCCAGCAGTCAAGCCCGACTTGGAGGGGAGCTGTTTTTT. Protein: CASSQARLGGELFF.